The 13 T cell receptor beta chains below come from one sample, sequenced in a study of shared clonotypes between healthy human individuals. Generated by immunoSEQ multiplex PCR, the TCRdb table keeps only in-frame clones and is missing some. The sample consists of around 450,000 clones, around 79% of them appearing once. Specimen: PBMCs. These receptors were obtained from a woman aged 35 to 49 in good health. Some clones in this sample may be carry-over from other donors' samples.

CDR3 residues: CAWSGPTEGLAGVLSYNEQFF. CDR3 nucleotides: TGTGCCTGGAGTGGCCCCACTGAAGGACTAGCGGGAGTATTATCTTACAATGAGCAGTTCTTC. J is TRBJ2-1 and V is TRBV30; 13 nucleotides line up with TRBD2. The J segment lost 4 bases and the V segment lost 1 base, leaving 19 bases of the junction unmatched. CDR1 GTSNPN and CDR2 SVGIG come from the germline V gene (reference sequence). The CDR3 consists of 21 residues.

The chain employs TRBV7-2 and TRBJ2-3, with 8 nucleotides matching TRBD1. The junction had 4 bases not matched to a gene; V was cut back by 4 bases and J by 4 bases. The CDR3 covers 14 residues. Germline CDR1 is SGHTA and CDR2 is FQGNSA. The CDR3 is CASSYGTGSDTQYF. The CDR3 region has the DNA TGTGCCAGCAGCTATGGGACAGGCTCAGATACGCAGTATTTT.

The J gene is TRBJ1-6, the V gene TRBV5-1; 10 nucleotides agree with TRBD1. V shed 3 bases and J 8 bases; nucleotides not matched to a gene: 5. This CDR3 comprises 15 residues. Germline loops: CDR1 SGHRS, CDR2 YFSETQ. The CDR3 loop reads CASSWTGTGDSPLHF. Here the CDR3 DNA reads TGCGCCAGCAGCTGGACCGGGACAGGGGATTCACCCCTCCACTTT.

This chain connects TRBV10-3 to TRBJ1-1; D perhaps matches TRBD1 (6 bases). Germline-derived CDR1 and CDR2 are ENHRY and SYGVKD. With 4 bases removed from V and 1 base from J, the gap between germline ends came to 10 bases. The CDR3 runs 14 residues. CDR3 in amino acids: CAISVGRGNTEAFF. Written as DNA, the CDR3 is TGTGCCATCAGTGTAGGCAGGGGGAACACTGAAGCTTTCTTT.

CDR3 region: CASSRSTSGRANTGELFF. CDR3 bases: TGTGCCAGCTCACGCTCGACTAGCGGGAGGGCGAACACCGGGGAGCTGTTTTTT. V is TRBV18 and J is TRBJ2-2, with 14 bases matching TRBD2. The CDR3 has 18 residues. Trimming removed 4 bases from V and 0 bases from J; junction bases left unmatched: 4. Germline lookup yields CDR1 KGHSH and CDR2 LQKENI.

In this sample, this clone turned up once. This chain links TRBV7-8 with TRBJ2-7; tentatively, D is TRBD2 (6 bases). Germline V CDR1 and CDR2: SGHVS, FQNEAQ. Trimming removed 5 bases from V and 7 bases from J, with 18 bases in between. The CDR3 has 14 residues. The CDR3 coding sequence is TGTGCCAGCAGCGCTACTAGCCAAGATGGGGAGCAGTACTTC. It is translated as CASSATSQDGEQYF.

The rearrangement uses TRBV27 and TRBJ1-5; D gene uncertain. The CDR3 length is 15 residues. With 4 bases removed from V and 0 bases from J, the gap between germline ends came to 10 bases. Germline CDR1 is MNHEY and CDR2 is SMNVEV (reference sequence). The CDR3 DNA reads as TGTGCCAGCAGTTCAAAGGGTTATAGCAATCAGCCCCAGCATTTT. It specifies CASSSKGYSNQPQHF.

This chain connects TRBV9 to TRBJ2-3, with D unclear. There are 16 residues in the CDR3. Trimming stripped 3 bases from V and 2 bases from J, with 16 bases between. CDR1 SGDLS and CDR2 YYNGEE come from the germline V gene. CDR3 protein: CASSGRWSVTTDTQYF. The CDR3 DNA is TGTGCCAGCAGCGGTAGATGGAGCGTTACCACAGATACGCAGTATTTT.

The J gene is TRBJ2-3, the V gene TRBV9; D could derive from TRBD1 or TRBD2 (6 bases each). V was trimmed by 7 bases and J by 5 bases, leaving 17 bases between them. CDR3 size: 14 residues. Looked up from germline, CDR1 is SGDLS and CDR2 is YYNGEE. Here the CDR3 DNA reads TGTGCCAGCGGCCGGAGGGGGGATAGAGATACGCAGTATTTT. It translates to CASGRRGDRDTQYF.

The chain combines TRBV11-2 with TRBJ2-7; 11 nucleotides match TRBD2. Germline lookup yields CDR1 SGHAT and CDR2 FQNNGV. CDR3 length equals 17 residues. The ends lost 5 bases at V and 1 base at J; junction bases unmatched: 10. CDR3: CASSVRGGTSGSYEQYF. CDR3 in DNA: TGTGCCAGCAGCGTCAGAGGGGGGACTAGCGGATCCTACGAGCAGTACTTC. Full variable domain (remainder filled in from reference TRBV11-2 and TRBJ2-7): EAGVAQSPRYKIIEKRQSVAFWCNPISGHATLYWYQQILGQGPKLLIQFQNNGVVDDSQLPKDRFSAERLKGVDSTLKIQPAKLEDSAVYLCASSVRGGTSGSYEQYFGPGTRLTVT.

This clone was seen a handful of times. The chain joins TRBV6-5 to TRBJ2-3; no reliable D call. Germline V CDR1 and CDR2: MNHEY, SVGAGI. Trimming removed 0 bases at V and 6 bases at J, with 13 bases between. This CDR3 region has 15 residues. The CDR3 sequence: CASSYSGLVGDTQYF. Written as DNA, the CDR3 is TGTGCCAGCAGTTACTCCGGATTAGTCGGGGATACGCAGTATTTT.

There are a few counts of this clone. This chain uses TRBV4-2 with TRBJ2-7; D is possibly TRBD1 (5 bases). V lost 0 bases, J lost 4 bases, and 13 bases lay in between. The CDR3 spans 15 residues. Germline V gives CDR1 LGHNA, CDR2 YNFKEQ. The CDR3 DNA sequence: TGTGCCAGCAGCCAAGATCGGCAGGGCGGTTACGAGCAGTACTTC. Amino acids: CASSQDRQGGYEQYF.

This clone turned up a few times. The rearrangement joins TRBV5-1 to TRBJ2-7; 9 positions agree with TRBD2. The CDR3 spans 16 residues. Germline CDR1 and CDR2: SGHRS and YFSETQ. V dropped 4 bases and J dropped 7; count of bases not matched to a gene: 15. The CDR3: CASSPLGVAGVEEQYF. In nucleotides, the CDR3 is TGCGCCAGCAGCCCCCTCGGGGTAGCGGGAGTGGAGGAGCAGTACTTC.